The 31 T cell receptor beta chains below all came from one sample that was sequenced in a study of cytomegalovirus exposure and HLA in healthy donors. PCR employed 60 Vbeta and 13 Jbeta primers. The table came from immunoSEQ multiplex PCR; TCRdb's copy has only in-frame clones and leaves some out. In the table there are about 150,000 clones, 70% to 80% of which are singletons. Material: PBMCs. All receptors derive from a woman aged 35 to 49 in good health and CMV-seronegative.

The rearrangement uses TRBV7-2 and TRBJ1-5; D remains unclear. CDR1 and CDR2 from the germline V gene are SGHTA and FQGNSA. Deletions cut 3 bases from V and 7 bases from J, with 16 bases between. The CDR3 is 15 residues long. Here the CDR3 DNA reads TGTGCCAGCAGCTTTCGTGGAGGAATCCGGCAGCCCCAGCATTTT. Amino acid sequence: CASSFRGGIRQPQHF.

V gene TRBV28 combines with J gene TRBJ2-6; the D is unclear. Looked up from germline, CDR1 is MDHEN and CDR2 is SYDVKM. This CDR3 is built from 17 residues. V lost 5 bases and J lost 0, with 14 bases in between. CDR3 sequence reads: CASSPPAPSSGANVLTF. CDR3 sequence (DNA): TGTGCCAGCAGTCCGCCAGCTCCTAGCTCTGGGGCCAACGTCCTGACTTTC.

This chain links TRBV27 with TRBJ2-1; TRBD2 aligns across 9 bases. V was pared by 5 bases and J by 7 bases, with 15 bases of the junction left unmatched. This CDR3 spans 17 amino acids. Germline CDR1 and CDR2: MNHEY and SMNVEV (reference sequence). The CDR3 here is CASSPALREGRWNEQFF. In nucleotides, the CDR3 is TGTGCCAGCAGTCCTGCTTTGCGGGAGGGCCGTTGGAATGAGCAGTTCTTC.

A few counts support this clone. V gene TRBV4-3 combines with J gene TRBJ2-2, with D maybe TRBD2 (5 bases). V was trimmed by 0 bases and J by 5 bases, leaving 13 bases between them. The CDR3 runs 16 residues. Per the germline V gene, CDR1 is LGHNA and CDR2 is YSLEER. This chain's CDR3 is CASSQDRWPGTGELFF. The CDR3 DNA follows: TGCGCCAGCAGCCAAGATAGGTGGCCGGGGACCGGGGAGCTGTTTTTT.

Turning to this clone: A read error may account for a junction end that differs from germline. V is TRBV7-9 and J is TRBJ1-2, with D possibly TRBD1 on 6 matching bases. The V gene's germline CDR1 is SEHNR and CDR2 FQNEAQ (reference sequence). The CDR3 is 15 amino acids. The CDR3 DNA reads TGTTCCAGCAGCTTAGCACCAGGGGCCAACTATGGCTACACCTTC. Its translation is CSSSLAPGANYGYTF.

V is TRBV9 and J is TRBJ2-2; D is unclear. The V gene's germline CDR1 is SGDLS and CDR2 YYNGEE. The V end lost 1 base, the J end lost 0 bases, and 7 bases lay between the germline ends. The CDR3 covers 15 residues. The CDR3 loop is CASSVPASNTGELFF. In DNA, the CDR3 is TGTGCCAGCAGCGTACCAGCGTCGAACACCGGGGAGCTGTTTTTT.

This chain uses TRBV5-5 with TRBJ1-5, with 11 bases aligning to TRBD1. Germline V gene lookup returns CDR1 SGHKS and CDR2 YYEKEE (reference sequence). CDR3 length: 17 residues. After removal of 4 bases from V and 6 bases from J, the junction contained 12 bases not matched to a gene. Written as DNA, the CDR3 is TGTGCCAGCAGCAGGACCGGGACAGGGGGGTTTAGTCAGCCCCAGCATTTT. This encodes CASSRTGTGGFSQPQHF.

This rearrangement joins TRBV11-2 to TRBJ2-2, with 9 bases that match TRBD1. This CDR3 spans 15 amino acids. Germline-derived CDR1 and CDR2 are SGHAT and FQNNGV. V shed 4 bases, J shed 5 bases, and the junction held 5 bases outside the gene matches. The CDR3 loop reads CASSSGQGRTGELFF. The CDR3 region has the DNA TGTGCCAGCAGCTCAGGACAGGGGAGGACCGGGGAGCTGTTTTTT.

The chain links TRBV6-6 to TRBJ2-7, with a possible D match to TRBD2 (6 bases). The CDR3 consists of 15 residues. V shed 6 bases and J shed 5 bases, with 20 bases lying between them. The germline V gene has CDR1 MNHNY and CDR2 SVGAGI (reference sequence). CDR3 in DNA: TGTGCCAGCAGCCCCCCCAGGGCGGGATTTGACGAGCAGTACTTC. It yields the protein CASSPPRAGFDEQYF.

This chain links TRBV11-3 with TRBJ2-1, with 8 bases identical to TRBD2. V shed 6 bases, J shed 7 bases, and the junction held 14 bases outside the gene matches. The CDR3 runs 16 residues. Germline values: CDR1 SGHNT, CDR2 YENEEA. In DNA form, the CDR3 reads TGTGCCAGCAGTCCAAGGGAGGTAGCGGGGTATAATGAGCAGTTCTTC. Protein product: CASSPREVAGYNEQFF. Full variable domain (rest looked up from reference TRBV11-3 and TRBJ2-1): EAGVVQSPRYKIIEKKQPVAFWCNPISGHNTLYWYLQNLGQGPELLIRYENEEAVDDSQLPKDRFSAERLKGVDSTLKIQPAELGDSAVYLCASSPREVAGYNEQFFGPGTRLTVL.

The chain joins TRBV9 to TRBJ2-1; D call uncertain. Trimming left V 0 bases short and J 5 bases short, with 12 bases between. The CDR3 spans 15 residues. Germline lookup yields CDR1 SGDLS and CDR2 YYNGEE. CDR3 in amino acids: CASSVELSPHNEQFF. CDR3 sequence (DNA): TGTGCCAGCAGCGTAGAACTGAGCCCCCACAATGAGCAGTTCTTC.

The rearrangement links TRBV7-9 to TRBJ1-4, with 7 positions matching TRBD1. Germline V CDR1 and CDR2: SEHNR, FQNEAQ (reference sequence). The CDR3 consists of 15 residues. Unmatched junction bases numbered 6, after V lost 4 bases and J lost 4 bases. The CDR3 region has the DNA TGTGCCAGCAGCTCCCGACAGGGAGGTAATGAAAAACTGTTTTTT. Its protein product is CASSSRQGGNEKLFF. Variable domain in full (rest from reference TRBV7-9 and TRBJ1-4): DTGVSQNPRHKITKRGQNVTFRCDPISEHNRLYWYRQTLGQGPEFLTYFQNEAQLEKSRLLSDRFSAERPKGSFSTLEIQRTEQGDSAMYLCASSSRQGGNEKLFFGSGTQLSVL.

The chain links TRBV6-5 to TRBJ2-1; 11 bases agree with TRBD1. This CDR3 region has 13 residues. Germline values: CDR1 MNHEY, CDR2 SVGAGI. The junction had 0 bases not matched to a gene; V was cut back by 6 bases and J by 5 bases. The CDR3 region is CASRGQGDNEQFF. The CDR3 coding sequence is TGTGCCAGCAGGGGACAGGGGGACAATGAGCAGTTCTTC.

This clone was recorded many times. This CDR3 is CASSQGSSGNTIYF. CDR3 bases: TGCGCCAGCAGCCAGGGGAGCTCTGGAAACACCATATATTTT. The chain recombines TRBV4-3 with TRBJ1-3, with D unresolved. Trimming removed 3 bases at V and 0 bases at J, with 6 bases between. Germline V CDR1 and CDR2: LGHNA, YSLEER. The CDR3 is 14 amino acids.

The rearrangement joins TRBV19 to TRBJ2-7; 8 bases map to TRBD1. V gave up 7 bases and J gave up 0 bases; unmatched junction bases: 5. The CDR3 has 14 amino acids. Per germline, CDR1 LNHDA and CDR2 SQIVND (reference sequence). The CDR3 DNA reads as TGTGCCAGTACCCAGGGGGCGAACTCCTACGAGCAGTACTTC. As protein: CASTQGANSYEQYF. The full variable domain, completed using reference TRBV19 and TRBJ2-7, is DGGITQSPKYLFRKEGQNVTLSCEQNLNHDAMYWYRQDPGQGLRLIYYSQIVNDFQKGDIAEGYSVSREKKESFPLTVTSAQKNPTAFYLCASTQGANSYEQYFGPGTRLTVT.

The chain joins TRBV21-1 to TRBJ2-1; the table's D call, TRBD2, was not checked against the DNA. TRBV21-1 is a known pseudogene. The CDR3 extends over 15 amino acids. The CDR3 here is CASSIAMRDTTEQFF. DNA for the CDR3: TGTGCCAGCTCCATAGCAATGAGAGATACAACGGAGCAGTTCTTC.

This clone was observed a single time. The chain links TRBV28 to TRBJ2-1, with 7 bases lining up with TRBD2. The junction had 13 bases not matched to a gene; V was cut back by 10 bases and J by 4 bases. This CDR3 comprises 15 residues. From germline, CDR1 is MDHEN and CDR2 SYDVKM. CDR3 nucleotides: TGTGCCACCGAAGGCGGGAGCTTCGGGTACAATGAGCAGTTCTTC. Translating gives CATEGGSFGYNEQFF.

This sequence joins TRBV6-4 and TRBJ2-1; 13 bases map to TRBD2. Germline CDR1 reads MRHNA; CDR2 reads SNTAGT. With V trimmed by 4 bases and J by 7 bases, 4 bases remained unmatched. The CDR3 has 15 amino acids. CDR3 nucleotide sequence: TGTGCCAGCAGTGGACTAGCGGGAGGTCCGAATGAGCAGTTCTTC. This gives the protein CASSGLAGGPNEQFF.

The chain uses TRBV5-1 and TRBJ2-2; tentatively, D is TRBD2 (5 bases). V gave up 1 base and J gave up 1 base, with 8 bases separating them. Per germline, CDR1 SGHRS and CDR2 YFSETQ. This CDR3 contains 15 residues. CDR3 amino acids: CASSLNRGNTGELFF. The CDR3 DNA is TGCGCCAGCAGCTTGAATCGGGGGAACACCGGGGAGCTGTTTTTT.

This clone has just a few counts. This chain joins TRBV5-1 and TRBJ1-6, with unresolved D. The CDR3 has 15 amino acids. The V gene's germline CDR1 is SGHRS and CDR2 YFSETQ. The germline V and J ends were trimmed by 0 bases and 11 bases, with 15 bases remaining between them. CDR3 sequence reads: CASSLAREPTAPLHF. The DNA for the CDR3 is TGCGCCAGCAGCTTGGCCCGGGAGCCCACGGCACCCCTCCACTTT.

V usage is TRBV19 and J usage is TRBJ2-7; D is uncertain. The germline gives CDR1 LNHDA, CDR2 SQIVND (reference sequence). Trimming shortened V by 3 bases and J by 1 base, and 7 bases separated the two germline ends. The CDR3 is 13 residues long. This CDR3 is CASSISRSYEQYF. CDR3 DNA: TGTGCCAGTAGTATTTCTAGGTCCTACGAGCAGTACTTC.

The V and J genes are TRBV5-4 and TRBJ2-3; D perhaps matches TRBD1 (5 bases). This CDR3 region has 14 residues. V lost 0 bases to trimming and J lost 6 bases, with 11 bases between them. Germline CDR1 is SGHNT and CDR2 is YYREEE (reference sequence). The CDR3: CASSLEQGIDTQYF. The CDR3 DNA sequence: TGTGCCAGCAGCTTGGAGCAGGGAATTGATACGCAGTATTTT.

A few counts support this clone. V is TRBV15 and J is TRBJ2-2; 12 nucleotides match TRBD2. There are 16 residues in the CDR3. Unmatched junction bases numbered 4, after V lost 1 base and J lost 7 bases. Germline V gene sequence: CDR1 LNHNV, CDR2 YYDKDF (reference sequence). CDR3: CATSRGLAGVGGELFF. The CDR3 DNA is TGTGCCACCAGCAGAGGACTAGCGGGAGTGGGCGGGGAGCTGTTTTTT.

The J gene is TRBJ2-3, the V gene TRBV4-3; TRBD2 matches 11 bases. Germline CDR1 LGHNA, CDR2 YSLEER. The ends lost 6 bases at V and 0 bases at J; junction bases unmatched: 5. CDR3 length: 16 residues. The CDR3 here is CASSLGLAGSTDTQYF. Written as DNA, the CDR3 is TGCGCCAGCAGTCTTGGACTAGCGGGTAGCACAGATACGCAGTATTTT.

The gene calls are TRBV7-9 and TRBJ1-1; a possible D gene is TRBD1 (6 bases). Germline V gene lookup returns CDR1 SEHNR and CDR2 FQNEAQ (reference sequence). The CDR3 length is 15 residues. With 2 bases removed from V and 0 bases from J, the gap between germline ends came to 10 bases. CDR3 nucleotides: TGTGCCAGCAGCTTACAGGGGTCCCTGAACACTGAAGCTTTCTTT. Translating it yields CASSLQGSLNTEAFF.

This clone appeared a single time. The gene calls are TRBV4-1 and TRBJ2-2; TRBD2 aligns across 7 bases. Trimming at V came to 0 bases and at J to 6 bases, leaving 10 bases not matched to a gene. This CDR3 comprises 17 residues. Germline V gene lookup returns CDR1 MGHRA and CDR2 YSYEKL. CDR3 coding DNA: TGCGCCAGCAGCCAAGATCGTCGCGGGAGCTCTTCCGGGGAGCTGTTTTTT. Protein product: CASSQDRRGSSSGELFF.

The chain links TRBV7-2 to TRBJ1-4, with TRBD1 as a possible D gene (5 bases). The V end lost 1 base, the J end lost 3 bases, and 9 bases lay between the germline ends. Germline V lookup: CDR1 SGHTA, CDR2 FQGNSA. There are 15 residues in the CDR3. The CDR3 loop reads CASSLVRDANEKLFF. In DNA, the CDR3 is TGTGCCAGCAGCTTAGTCAGGGATGCTAATGAAAAACTGTTTTTT.

This clone has more than one count but fewer than ten. The chain employs TRBV6-1 and TRBJ1-1, with 11 bases fitting TRBD1. With V trimmed by 6 bases and J by 0 bases, 3 bases remained unmatched. The CDR3 consists of 15 residues. CDR1 is MNHNS and CDR2 is SASEGT in the germline V gene. The CDR3 loop is CASRGQGALNTEAFF. The DNA of the CDR3 is TGTGCCAGCAGAGGACAGGGGGCCTTGAACACTGAAGCTTTCTTT.

This clone was recorded only once. The V and J genes are TRBV28 and TRBJ2-3; 12 bases are a match to TRBD2. The length of the CDR3 is 16 residues. Germline CDR1 MDHEN, CDR2 SYDVKM. Trimming took 2 bases from V and 2 from J; bases not matched to a gene: 2. The CDR3 nucleotides read TGTGCCAGCAGTTTAACTAGCGGGAGGTTCACAGATACGCAGTATTTT. Translated, it gives CASSLTSGRFTDTQYF.

The chain couples TRBV2 to TRBJ1-5, with D maybe TRBD1 (6 bases). In germline, CDR1 is SNHLY, CDR2 FYNNEI. The CDR3 spans 15 residues. V shed 4 bases and J shed 6 bases, with 16 bases lying between them. In nucleotides, the CDR3 is TGTGCCAGCAGTGCCTCTACAGGGTCTATTCAGCCCCAGCATTTT. Translating gives CASSASTGSIQPQHF.

The gene calls are TRBV4-3 and TRBJ1-2, with 7 bases fitting TRBD1. The V and J ends lost 2 bases and 4 bases, in that order; junction bases with no gene match: 1. The CDR3 sequence is 13 residues long. CDR1 LGHNA and CDR2 YSLEER come from the germline V gene. CDR3: CASSQPGGYGYTF. CDR3 coding DNA: TGCGCCAGCAGCCAACCAGGGGGCTATGGCTACACCTTC.